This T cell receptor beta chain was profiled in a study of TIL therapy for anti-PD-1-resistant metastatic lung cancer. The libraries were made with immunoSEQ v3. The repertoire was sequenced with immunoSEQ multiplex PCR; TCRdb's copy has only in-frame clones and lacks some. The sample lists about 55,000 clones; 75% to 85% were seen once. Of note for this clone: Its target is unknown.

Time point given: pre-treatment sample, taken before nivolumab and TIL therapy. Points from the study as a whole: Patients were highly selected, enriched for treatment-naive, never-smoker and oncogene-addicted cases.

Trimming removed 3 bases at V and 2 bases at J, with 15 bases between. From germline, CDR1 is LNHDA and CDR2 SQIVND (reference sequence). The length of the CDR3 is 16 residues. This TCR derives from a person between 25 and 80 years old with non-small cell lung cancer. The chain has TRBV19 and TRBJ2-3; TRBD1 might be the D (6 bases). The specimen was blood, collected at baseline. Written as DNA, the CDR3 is TGTGCCAGTAGTATTCACCGTGGACAGTTCACAGATACGCAGTATTTT. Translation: CASSIHRGQFTDTQYF.